The 23 T cell receptor beta chains below were found in one sample sequenced in a study of cytomegalovirus exposure and HLA in healthy donors. The PCR employed 60 Vbeta primers together with 13 Jbeta primers. Libraries were prepared by immunoSEQ multiplex PCR; TCRdb keeps only in-frame clonotypes and omits some of them. The data contain roughly 120,000 clones, roughly 80% of them seen just once; the ten biggest clones take up about 5%. The source material was PBMCs. These receptors were taken from a man aged 45 to 65 in good health and CMV-seropositive.

The chain employs TRBV19 and TRBJ1-4, with 7 bases that match TRBD1. The CDR3 is 15 residues long. Germline values: CDR1 LNHDA, CDR2 SQIVND (reference sequence). Trimming at V came to 6 bases and at J to 3 bases, leaving 7 bases not matched to a gene. The CDR3 loop reads CASSYDRVPNEKLFF. CDR3 DNA: TGTGCCAGTAGCTACGACAGGGTACCTAATGAAAAACTGTTTTTT.

V is TRBV6-5 and J is TRBJ1-1, with D uncertain. This CDR3 has 12 residues. The V gene lost 10 bases and the J gene lost 7 bases, with 16 bases spanning the gap. Germline V gene lookup returns CDR1 MNHEY and CDR2 SVGAGI. The CDR3 DNA reads TGTGCCACCTCCGGGTTTTTGAATGAAGCTTTCTTT. This encodes CATSGFLNEAFF.

With regard to this clone: Mismatch with germline at one junction end may stem from a read error. The CDR3 protein is CASSYAGTGGYSYTF. DNA for the CDR3: TGTGCCAGCAGTTACGCCGGGACAGGGGGCTATAGCTACACCTTC. The chain couples TRBV6-5 to TRBJ1-2, with 12 bases lining up with TRBD1. The CDR3 is 15 residues long. CDR1 and CDR2 (germline): MNHEY, SVGAGI.

This sequence joins TRBV28 and TRBJ2-7; TRBD2 is a possible D gene (6 bases). The CDR3 has 16 amino acids. V was cut by 2 bases and J by 1 base, with 15 bases left in between. Germline CDR1 and CDR2: MDHEN and SYDVKM. DNA of the CDR3: TGTGCCAGCAGTTTAAGTGGGAGGAAATTATCCTACGAGCAGTACTTC. This gives the protein CASSLSGRKLSYEQYF.

This chain uses TRBV19 with TRBJ1-1, with a tentative D call TRBD1 (6 bases). V was cut by 7 bases and J by 4 bases, with 19 bases left in between. The CDR3 contains 15 residues. Germline V gives CDR1 LNHDA, CDR2 SQIVND (reference sequence). CDR3 region: CASTQGWVMGTEAFF. The CDR3 DNA reads TGTGCCAGTACCCAGGGGTGGGTAATGGGCACTGAAGCTTTCTTT.

The genes are TRBV5-1 and TRBJ1-6; 11 bases align to TRBD1. The CDR3 sequence is 19 residues long. Germline V gene sequence: CDR1 SGHRS, CDR2 YFSETQ. V was clipped by 4 bases and J by 1 base; unmatched bases: 10. Here the CDR3 reads CASSLTDRDRGSYNSPLHF. The CDR3 DNA follows: TGCGCCAGCAGCCTCACAGACCGGGACAGGGGGTCCTATAATTCACCCCTCCACTTT.

The chain recombines TRBV10-3 with TRBJ2-5; a possible D gene is TRBD2 (6 bases). Looked up from germline, CDR1 is ENHRY and CDR2 is SYGVKD. The CDR3 is made up of 15 amino acids. The V end lost 0 bases, the J end lost 1 base, and 9 bases lay between the germline ends. The CDR3 DNA follows: TGTGCCATCAGTGAGTCGACGGGGGTCCAAGAGACCCAGTACTTC. This codes for CAISESTGVQETQYF.

The V gene is TRBV27, the J gene TRBJ1-1; the match to TRBD1 covers 7 bases. The trim removed 5 bases at V and 4 bases at J, leaving 4 bases unmatched. There are 13 residues in the CDR3. The germline CDR1 and CDR2 sequences are MNHEY and SMNVEV (reference sequence). The CDR3 DNA reads as TGTGCCAGCAGTGACAGGGTGGGCACTGAAGCTTTCTTT. Translation gives CASSDRVGTEAFF.

The chain combines TRBV10-3 with TRBJ1-1, with a weak D call TRBD1 (6 bases). Germline values: CDR1 ENHRY, CDR2 SYGVKD. Trimming shortened V by 5 bases and J by 3 bases, and 16 bases separated the two germline ends. This CDR3 is 15 amino acids long. DNA of the CDR3: TGTGCCATCAGTCGACGGGGGGGCCGGGACACTGAAGCTTTCTTT. It specifies CAISRRGGRDTEAFF.

The chain combines TRBV30 with TRBJ2-2; D may be TRBD1 (6 bases). CDR1 and CDR2 (germline): GTSNPN, SVGIG (reference sequence). Between the trimmed V and J ends, which lost 3 bases and 4 bases, there was a span of 12 bases. The CDR3 runs 14 residues. CDR3 sequence: CAWSPGQRTGELFF. The CDR3 coding sequence is TGTGCCTGGAGCCCCGGACAGCGCACCGGGGAGCTGTTTTTT.

The V call is TRBV4-2, the J call TRBJ1-4; a possible D gene is TRBD1 (6 bases). CDR3 length equals 16 residues. Germline V gives CDR1 LGHNA, CDR2 YNFKEQ. Trimming stripped 3 bases from V and 1 base from J, with 12 bases between. CDR3 sequence reads: CASSQGPTGTNEKLFF. The CDR3, as DNA: TGTGCCAGCAGCCAGGGACCGACAGGAACTAATGAAAAACTGTTTTTT.

The CDR3 DNA reads TGTGCCAGCAGGTCGGGGAATTTCCAGTTCTTC. This sequence encodes CASRSGNFQFF. The chain couples TRBV25-1 to TRBJ2-1, with D tentatively TRBD2 (5 bases). V shed 6 bases and J shed 13 bases, with 13 bases lying between them. The germline CDR1 and CDR2 sequences are MGHDK and SYGVNS. The CDR3 consists of 11 residues.

This clone came up once. The genes are TRBV10-3 and TRBJ2-6; D may be TRBD1 (6 bases). Trimming pared 0 bases from V and 4 bases from J, leaving 13 bases between. The CDR3 contains 17 residues. The germline CDR1 and CDR2 sequences are ENHRY and SYGVKD. The CDR3 loop reads CAISESPTGSGANVLTF. As DNA, the CDR3 is TGTGCCATCAGTGAGTCTCCGACAGGTTCAGGGGCCAACGTCCTGACTTTC.

The chain employs TRBV4-3 and TRBJ1-6; 9 bases are a match to TRBD1. Trimming cost V 5 bases and J 6 bases; bases outside gene matches: 8. This CDR3 contains 16 residues. The germline CDR1 and CDR2 sequences are LGHNA and YSLEER. The CDR3 DNA reads TGCGCCAGCAGCTACGACAGGGGGTTCCCTAATTCACCCCTCCACTTT. Translating it yields CASSYDRGFPNSPLHF.

The chain is built from TRBV7-2 and TRBJ1-1; D call uncertain. This CDR3 comprises 14 residues. The germline gives CDR1 SGHTA, CDR2 FQGNSA. Trimming left V 2 bases short and J 2 bases short, with 9 bases between. The CDR3 nucleotides are TGTGCCAGCAGCTTAAATCAACAAAACACTGAAGCTTTCTTT. This sequence encodes CASSLNQQNTEAFF.

This rearrangement joins TRBV16 to TRBJ1-3; possible D gene TRBD1, 5 bases. This CDR3 spans 16 amino acids. Germline assignment: CDR1 KGHSY and CDR2 FQNENV. Trimming took 0 bases from V and 2 from J, leaving 11 bases between them. The CDR3 here is CASSQSPGIAGNTIYF. CDR3 nucleotide sequence: TGTGCCAGCAGCCAATCACCAGGGATTGCTGGAAACACCATATATTTT.

The chain has TRBV2 and TRBJ2-1; 9 bases line up with TRBD2. V lost 4 bases to trimming and J lost 9 bases; unmatched junction nucleotides: 7. The CDR3 covers 14 residues. CDR1 and CDR2 (germline): SNHLY, FYNNEI. CDR3 DNA sequence: TGTGCCAGCAGTGTAGCGGGAGATGGCAGTGAGCAGTTCTTC. Amino acid sequence: CASSVAGDGSEQFF.

This clone occurred a few times. The chain couples TRBV2 to TRBJ2-1, with D possibly matching TRBD2 (5 bases). Germline assignment: CDR1 SNHLY and CDR2 FYNNEI. The CDR3 loop spans 11 amino acids. Trimming took 7 bases from V and 9 from J, leaving 10 bases between them. CDR3 sequence: CASKRESEQFF. In DNA form, the CDR3 reads TGTGCCAGCAAACGGGAAAGTGAGCAGTTCTTC.

The V gene is TRBV2, the J gene TRBJ1-3; weak D call: TRBD1 (6 bases). The CDR3 sequence is 14 residues long. The germline CDR1 and CDR2 sequences are SNHLY and FYNNEI. Trimming stripped 6 bases from V and 0 bases from J, with 9 bases between. The chain's CDR3 is CASSEQGSGNTIYF. The CDR3 DNA sequence: TGTGCCAGCAGCGAACAGGGCTCTGGAAACACCATATATTTT. Based on the CDR3 plus reference TRBV2 and TRBJ1-3, the full variable domain is EPEVTQTPSHQVTQMGQEVILRCVPISNHLYFYWYRQILGQKVEFLVSFYNNEISEKSEIFDDQFSVERPDGSNFTLKIRSTKLEDSAMYFCASSEQGSGNTIYFGEGSWLTVV.

V is TRBV5-1 and J is TRBJ2-7; 9 bases fit TRBD1. The V gene end was trimmed by 0 bases and the J gene end by 5 bases; junction bases not matched to a gene: 6. The length of the CDR3 is 15 residues. Germline-derived CDR1 and CDR2 are SGHRS and YFSETQ. The CDR3 sequence is CASSLEVTGGHEQYF. The CDR3 DNA follows: TGCGCCAGCAGCTTGGAGGTGACAGGGGGACACGAGCAGTACTTC.

For this clone: Other DNA sequences from this sample encode an identical CDR3 as well. The chain recombines TRBV28 with TRBJ2-7, with D perhaps TRBD1 (6 bases). Germline V gives CDR1 MDHEN, CDR2 SYDVKM. V lost 4 bases to trimming and J lost 1 base, with 8 bases between them. This CDR3 comprises 13 residues. The CDR3 sequence is CASSSGQSYEQYF. The CDR3 nucleotides read TGTGCCAGCAGTTCAGGACAGTCCTACGAGCAGTACTTC.

The chain couples TRBV5-4 to TRBJ2-7; 7 positions match TRBD2. With 3 bases clipped from V and 2 bases from J, the junction kept 2 bases outside the gene matches. Germline V lookup: CDR1 SGHNT, CDR2 YYREEE (reference sequence). The CDR3 extends over 13 amino acids. The CDR3 spells CASSWAGAYEQYF. The CDR3 nucleotides read TGTGCCAGCAGCTGGGCGGGAGCCTACGAGCAGTACTTC.

The genes are TRBV7-2 and TRBJ2-5; 9 bases are a match to TRBD1. This CDR3 has 15 amino acids. Germline CDR1 reads SGHTA; CDR2 reads FQGNSA. V dropped 2 bases and J dropped 2; count of bases not matched to a gene: 3. CDR3 nucleotides: TGTGCCAGCAGCTTATTAGGGACAGGGCAAGAGACCCAGTACTTC. Residues: CASSLLGTGQETQYF.